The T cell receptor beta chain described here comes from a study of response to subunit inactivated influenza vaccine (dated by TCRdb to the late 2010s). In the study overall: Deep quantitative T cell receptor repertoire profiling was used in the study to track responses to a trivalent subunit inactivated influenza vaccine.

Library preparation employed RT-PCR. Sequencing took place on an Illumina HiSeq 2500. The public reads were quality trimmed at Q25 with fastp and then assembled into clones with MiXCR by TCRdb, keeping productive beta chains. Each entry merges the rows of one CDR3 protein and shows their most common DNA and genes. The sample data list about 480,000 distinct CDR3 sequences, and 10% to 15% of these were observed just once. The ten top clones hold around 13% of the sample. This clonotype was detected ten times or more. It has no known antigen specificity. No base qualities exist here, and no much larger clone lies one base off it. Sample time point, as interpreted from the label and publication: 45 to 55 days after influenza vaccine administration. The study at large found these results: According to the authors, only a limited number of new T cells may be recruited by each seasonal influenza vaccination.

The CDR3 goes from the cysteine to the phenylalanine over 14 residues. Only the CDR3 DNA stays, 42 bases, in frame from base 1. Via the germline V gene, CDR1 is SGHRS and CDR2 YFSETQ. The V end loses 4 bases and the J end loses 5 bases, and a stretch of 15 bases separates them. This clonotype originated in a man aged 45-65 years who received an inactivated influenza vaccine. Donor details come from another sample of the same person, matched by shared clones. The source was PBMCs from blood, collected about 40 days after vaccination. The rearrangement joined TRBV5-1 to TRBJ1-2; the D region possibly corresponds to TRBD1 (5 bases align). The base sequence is TGCGCCAGCAGCGAGGACACTCAACCTTATGGCTACACCTTC. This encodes CASSEDTQPYGYTF.